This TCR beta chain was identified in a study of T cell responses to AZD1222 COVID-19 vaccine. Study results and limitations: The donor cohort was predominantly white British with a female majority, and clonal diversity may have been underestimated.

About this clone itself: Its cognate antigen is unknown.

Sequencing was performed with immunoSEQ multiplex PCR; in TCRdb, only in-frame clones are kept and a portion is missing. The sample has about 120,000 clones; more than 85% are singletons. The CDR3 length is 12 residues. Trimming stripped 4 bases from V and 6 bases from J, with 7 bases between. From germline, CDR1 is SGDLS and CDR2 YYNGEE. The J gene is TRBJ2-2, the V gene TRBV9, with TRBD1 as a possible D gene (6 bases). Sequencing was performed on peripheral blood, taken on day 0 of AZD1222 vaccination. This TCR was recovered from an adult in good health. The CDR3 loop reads CASSQGSGELFF. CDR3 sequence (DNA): TGTGCCAGCAGCCAGGGGTCCGGGGAGCTGTTTTTT. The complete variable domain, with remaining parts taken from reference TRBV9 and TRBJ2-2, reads DSGVTQTPKHLITATGQRVTLRCSPRSGDLSVYWYQQSLDQGLQFLIQYYNGEERAKGNILERFSAQQFPDLHSELNLSSLELGDSALYFCASSQGSGELFFGEGSRLTVL.